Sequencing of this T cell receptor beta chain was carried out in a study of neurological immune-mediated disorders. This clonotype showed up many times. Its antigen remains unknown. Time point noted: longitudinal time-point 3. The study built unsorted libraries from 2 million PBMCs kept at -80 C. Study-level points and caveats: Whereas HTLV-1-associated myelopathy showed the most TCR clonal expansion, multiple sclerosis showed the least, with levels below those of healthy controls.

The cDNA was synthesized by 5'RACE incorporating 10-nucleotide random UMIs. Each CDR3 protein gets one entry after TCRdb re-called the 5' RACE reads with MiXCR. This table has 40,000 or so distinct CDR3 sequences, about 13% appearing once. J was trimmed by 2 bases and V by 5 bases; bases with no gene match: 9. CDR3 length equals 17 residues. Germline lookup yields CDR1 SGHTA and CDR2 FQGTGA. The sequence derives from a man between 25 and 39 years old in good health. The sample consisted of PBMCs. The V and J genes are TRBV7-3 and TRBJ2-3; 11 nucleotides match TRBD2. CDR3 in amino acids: CASSTRLAGGPTDTQYF. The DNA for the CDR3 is TGTGCCAGCAGCACCCGCCTAGCGGGAGGTCCCACAGATACGCAGTATTTT.